The clone carrying this T cell receptor (beta chain) appeared a few times. As yet, its antigen is unknown. These data originate in a study of beta chain features in type 1 diabetes. This CDR3 has 13 residues. V dropped 3 bases and J dropped 4 bases, with 9 bases sitting between them. From germline, CDR1 is MDHEN and CDR2 SYDVKM. Expressed TCRB transcripts were sequenced because the entire RNA isolate underwent reverse transcription. TCRdb's copy holds only in-frame clones and misses some; the assay was immunoSEQ multiplex PCR. The profile shows more than 300,000 clones, 6.5% to 10% of them singletons. Notes on the study in general: Researchers report that Type 1 diabetes patients had moderately but significantly shorter TCRB CDR3s across all four CD4+ subsets.

This sequence joins TRBV28 and TRBJ1-2, with no clear D. The sample taken for sequencing was central memory CD4+ T cells from blood. The source of this sequence is a young woman in good health. The CDR3 spells CASSFSRSYGYTF. The CDR3 nucleotides read TGTGCCAGCAGTTTTAGCAGGAGCTATGGCTACACCTTC.